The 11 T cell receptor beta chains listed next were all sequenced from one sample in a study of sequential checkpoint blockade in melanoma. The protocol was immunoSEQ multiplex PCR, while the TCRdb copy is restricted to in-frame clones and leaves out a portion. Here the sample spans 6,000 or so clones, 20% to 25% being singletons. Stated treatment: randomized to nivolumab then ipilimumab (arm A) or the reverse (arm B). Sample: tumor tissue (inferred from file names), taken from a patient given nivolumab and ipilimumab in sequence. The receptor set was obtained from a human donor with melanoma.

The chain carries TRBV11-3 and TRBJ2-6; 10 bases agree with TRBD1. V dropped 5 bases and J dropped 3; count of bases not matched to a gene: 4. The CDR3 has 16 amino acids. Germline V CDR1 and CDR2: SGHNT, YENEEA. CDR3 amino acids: CASSEGQGFGANVLTF. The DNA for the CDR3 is TGTGCCAGCAGCGAGGGACAGGGGTTTGGGGCCAACGTCCTGACTTTC.

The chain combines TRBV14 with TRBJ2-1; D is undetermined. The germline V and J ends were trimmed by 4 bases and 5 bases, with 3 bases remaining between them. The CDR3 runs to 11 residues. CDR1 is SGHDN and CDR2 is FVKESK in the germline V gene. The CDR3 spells CASSLNNEQFF. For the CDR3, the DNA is TGTGCCAGCAGCCTAAACAATGAGCAGTTCTTC.

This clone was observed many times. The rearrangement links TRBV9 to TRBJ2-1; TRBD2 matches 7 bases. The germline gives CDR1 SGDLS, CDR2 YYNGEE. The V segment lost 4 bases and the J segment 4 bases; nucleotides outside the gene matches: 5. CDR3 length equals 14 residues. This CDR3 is CASSPSGAYNEQFF. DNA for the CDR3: TGTGCCAGCAGCCCCAGCGGGGCTTACAATGAGCAGTTCTTC.

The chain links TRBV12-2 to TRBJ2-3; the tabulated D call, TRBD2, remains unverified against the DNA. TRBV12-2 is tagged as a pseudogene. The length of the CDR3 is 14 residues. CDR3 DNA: TGTGCCATACAAGCGGGAGAAGGCACAGATACGCAGTATTTT. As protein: CAIQAGEGTDTQYF.

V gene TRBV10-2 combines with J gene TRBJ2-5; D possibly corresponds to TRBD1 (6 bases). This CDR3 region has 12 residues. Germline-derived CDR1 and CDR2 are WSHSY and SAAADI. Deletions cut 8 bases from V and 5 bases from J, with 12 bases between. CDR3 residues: CASGTPQETQYF. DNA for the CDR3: TGCGCCAGCGGGACACCTCAGGAGACCCAGTACTTC.

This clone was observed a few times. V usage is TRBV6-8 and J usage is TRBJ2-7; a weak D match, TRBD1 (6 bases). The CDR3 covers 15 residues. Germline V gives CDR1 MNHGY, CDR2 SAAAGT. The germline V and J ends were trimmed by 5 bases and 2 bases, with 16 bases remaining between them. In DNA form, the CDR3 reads TGTGCCAGCAGTACGACAGGAACGCCTCCCTACGAGCAGTACTTC. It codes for CASSTTGTPPYEQYF.

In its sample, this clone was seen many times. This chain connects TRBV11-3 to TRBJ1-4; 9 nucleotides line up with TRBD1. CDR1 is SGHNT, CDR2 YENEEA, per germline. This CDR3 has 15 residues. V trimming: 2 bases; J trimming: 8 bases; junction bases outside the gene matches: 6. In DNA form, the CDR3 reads TGTGCCAGCAGCTTAACGGGACAGGGCGGGGAAAAACTGTTTTTT. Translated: CASSLTGQGGEKLFF.

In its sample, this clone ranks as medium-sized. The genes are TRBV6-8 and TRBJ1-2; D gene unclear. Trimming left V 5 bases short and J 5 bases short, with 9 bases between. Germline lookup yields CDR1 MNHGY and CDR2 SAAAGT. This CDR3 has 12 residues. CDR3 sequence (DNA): TGTGCCAGCAGTCGAACGGAGTATGGCTACACCTTC. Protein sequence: CASSRTEYGYTF.

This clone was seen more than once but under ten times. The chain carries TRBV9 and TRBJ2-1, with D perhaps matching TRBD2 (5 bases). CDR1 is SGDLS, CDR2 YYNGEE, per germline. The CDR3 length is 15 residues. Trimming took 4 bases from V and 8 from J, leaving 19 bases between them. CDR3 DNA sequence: TGTGCCAGCAGCCTCCAACTCGGGGTCAGCTATGAGCAGTTCTTC. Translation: CASSLQLGVSYEQFF.

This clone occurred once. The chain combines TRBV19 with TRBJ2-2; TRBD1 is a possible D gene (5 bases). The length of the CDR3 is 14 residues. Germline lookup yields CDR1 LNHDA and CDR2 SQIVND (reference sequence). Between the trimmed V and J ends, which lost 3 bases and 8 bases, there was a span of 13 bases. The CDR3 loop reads CASSIRGLQGELFF. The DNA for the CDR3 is TGTGCCAGTAGTATTAGGGGCCTCCAAGGGGAGCTGTTTTTT.

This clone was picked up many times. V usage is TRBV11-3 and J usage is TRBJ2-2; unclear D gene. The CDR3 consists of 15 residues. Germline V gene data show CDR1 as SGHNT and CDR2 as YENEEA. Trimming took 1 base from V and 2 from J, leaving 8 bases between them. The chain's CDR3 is CASSLVEINTGELFF. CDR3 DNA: TGTGCCAGCAGCTTAGTAGAGATCAACACCGGGGAGCTGTTTTTT.